What follows is one TCR beta chain and its context. There is no known antigen for this receptor. No much larger clonotype is one base removed from it; base qualities were not supplied. The source of the sample is a study of blood T cell repertoires in COVID-19 (dated by TCRdb to the early 2020s). For the study in its entirety: Samples covering the acute and convalescent phases of COVID-19 were provided by collaborators in the United States, Italy and Spain. Subjects who had been exposed to COVID-19, were actively infected with it, or had recovered from it provided the deeply sampled blood TCRbeta repertoires that made up the dataset. The repertoires were released in a freely available public database meant as a resource for research on the immune response to SARS-CoV-2. The prospective study material was composed of cDNA or gDNA derived from T cells, B-cell-depleted T cells, or PBMCs. Where available, HLA class I and class II types were taken from metadata supplied by the sample provider and were not determined by assay-based typing. Sample metadata almost always included a de-identified subject ID, COVID-19 status, age in years and sex. Samples came from the ongoing ImmuneRACE study (first 160 participants) plus 1,254 subjects from 6 global collaborators.

Study-level results and caveats: The amount of clinical and demographic metadata varied by source and participant and was provided uncurated.

TCRbeta CDR3 regions were amplified from genomic DNA by means of the immunoSEQ Assay, a bias-controlled multiplex PCR. As for the authors' bioinformatics: The number of nucleated cells in each sample was estimated by amplification of reference gene primers within the assay. To quantify the absolute abundance of each unique TCRbeta CDR3 rearrangement, sequence reads were collapsed and filtered. For each sample, productive Simpson clonality was calculated as the square root of Simpson's diversity index across productive rearrangements. Imported from immuneACCESS, the table was reduced by TCRdb to in-frame sequences with V and J called. These copies leave out some clones; in studies compared against another copy, an unresolved V gene accounts for under half, and the cause of the remainder is not known. For V, J and clone size, that table is used; D and trimming come from the DNA. The sample table holds around 40,000 clones, of which 75% to 90% were seen once. The ten largest account for approximately 25% of the sample.

Each collaborating institution followed its own protocols to collect whole blood in K2EDTA tubes. Collaborator samples were shipped for TCRbeta analysis as frozen whole blood, isolated PBMCs, or DNA extracted from either sample type. The sequence was collected from a man aged 50-59 years with active or convalescent COVID-19. Material for sequencing was peripheral blood.

The nucleotides read TGTGCCAGCGGAGGCTACGAGCAGTACGTC. It translates as CASGGYEQYV. In this chain, TRBV21-1 is recombined with TRBJ2-7; TRBD2 reflects the table's D call only, with no check against the DNA. TRBV21-1 is an annotated pseudogene. The CDR3 runs 10 residues from the cysteine to the valine. Only the CDR3 portion is preserved as DNA: 30 bases, with reading frame beginning at the first base.